Following are 30 T cell receptor beta chains from one sample sequenced in a study of T cells in Graves' hyperthyroidism and ophthalmopathy. Researchers amplified the TCR beta CDR3 regions from RNA transcripts. The study used the HTBI primer set for a first-round RT-PCR of the TCR CDR3. TCRdb reprocessed the multiplex PCR reads via MiXCR and lists one record per CDR3 protein. The sample consists of roughly 100,000 distinct CDR3 sequences, roughly half of them appearing once. The sample taken for sequencing was blood. All receptors come from a middle-aged woman with Graves' hyperthyroidism.

This clonotype was picked up many times. This sequence joins TRBV7-6 and TRBJ2-7, with a tentative D call TRBD2 (6 bases). The CDR3 runs 15 residues. V dropped 4 bases and J dropped 0 bases, with 13 bases sitting between them. Germline V gene data show CDR1 as SGHVS and CDR2 as FNYEAQ. Here the CDR3 reads CASSSGTAISYEQYF. CDR3 DNA: TGTGCCAGCAGCTCAGGGACTGCAATCTCCTACGAGCAGTACTTC.

About this clonotype itself: One end of the junction varies from germline; a read error may be responsible. The chain combines TRBV5-1 with TRBJ1-1; D uncertain. This CDR3 region has 15 residues. Germline values: CDR1 SGHRS, CDR2 YFSETQ. The CDR3 region has the DNA TGCGCCAGCGGCTTGGTGACAAGTGGGAACACTGAAGCTTTCTTT. Its translation is CASGLVTSGNTEAFF.

The chain joins TRBV24-1 to TRBJ2-5, with 8 bases matching TRBD1. V was pared by 2 bases and J by 12 bases, with 4 bases of the junction left unmatched. The germline gives CDR1 KGHDR, CDR2 SFDVKD. The CDR3 is 12 amino acids. The CDR3 loop is CATSDSNRGKYF. In nucleotides, the CDR3 is TGTGCCACCAGTGATTCTAACAGGGGGAAGTACTTC.

In its sample, this clonotype was seen a few times. The CDR3 sequence is CAWSYGQGGETQYF. CDR3 coding DNA: TGTGCCTGGAGTTATGGACAGGGAGGAGAGACCCAGTACTTC. The chain is built from TRBV30 and TRBJ2-5, with 8 bases lining up with TRBD1. The CDR3 length is 14 residues. Trimming at V came to 2 bases and at J to 4 bases, leaving 6 bases not matched to a gene. Per germline, CDR1 GTSNPN and CDR2 SVGIG (reference sequence).

This clonotype was seen many times. The V gene is TRBV5-1, the J gene TRBJ1-2; D is perhaps TRBD1 (5 bases). V lost 3 bases and J 4 bases, leaving 16 bases between the germline ends. Germline values: CDR1 SGHRS, CDR2 YFSETQ. This CDR3 comprises 15 residues. CDR3 protein: CASSYRDAGLYGYTF. In nucleotides, the CDR3 is TGCGCCAGCAGCTACCGGGACGCCGGACTCTATGGCTACACCTTC.

In this sample, this clonotype turned up a few times. The V and J genes are TRBV20-1 and TRBJ2-5; 7 positions agree with TRBD2. Unmatched junction bases numbered 7, after V lost 5 bases and J lost 4 bases. Looked up from germline, CDR1 is DFQATT and CDR2 is SNEGSKA (reference sequence). CDR3 length: 13 residues. The CDR3 nucleotides are TGCAGTGCTCATGGGGGGAGGGGAGAGACCCAGTACTTC. Translation: CSAHGGRGETQYF.

This clonotype showed up just a few times. The chain recombines TRBV20-1 with TRBJ2-3, with TRBD2 matching 7 bases. The CDR3 runs 13 residues. Germline trimming cut 7 bases from V and 3 bases from J; bases unmatched to any gene: 7. The germline CDR1 and CDR2 sequences are DFQATT and SNEGSKA (reference sequence). The CDR3 protein is CSGGDSGTDTQYF. CDR3 DNA: TGCAGTGGAGGGGATAGCGGGACAGATACGCAGTATTTT.

This chain connects TRBV29-1 to TRBJ2-5; TRBD1 or TRBD2 may be the D gene (6 bases each). V lost 4 bases, J lost 9 bases, and 18 bases lay in between. Germline CDR1 is SQVTM and CDR2 is ANQGSEA. CDR3 length equals 13 residues. CDR3: CSVGGSPGEAQYF. The CDR3 DNA sequence: TGCAGCGTTGGGGGCAGCCCAGGGGAGGCCCAGTACTTC.

The chain couples TRBV10-3 to TRBJ2-5; TRBD2 agrees at 11 bases. Germline assignment: CDR1 ENHRY and CDR2 SYGVKD. This CDR3 is built from 16 residues. With V trimmed by 6 bases and J by 1 base, 7 bases remained unmatched. The CDR3 bases are TGTGCCATCAGCCCGACTAGCGGGGCAACCCAAGAGACCCAGTACTTC. This gives the protein CAISPTSGATQETQYF.

This clonotype has ten or more counts. The chain links TRBV20-1 to TRBJ1-2; the match to TRBD1 covers 7 bases. Germline V gene sequence: CDR1 DFQATT, CDR2 SNEGSKA (reference sequence). V was clipped by 3 bases and J by 4 bases; unmatched bases: 8. The CDR3 extends over 14 amino acids. CDR3 bases: TGCAGTGCTAGCAGGGGGACGGATACCTATGGCTACACCTTC. This encodes CSASRGTDTYGYTF.

This clonotype was found many times. CDR3 DNA: TGCAGCGTGGACAGGGGGCAGGGTTACGAGCAGTACTTC. Protein product: CSVDRGQGYEQYF. V usage is TRBV29-1 and J usage is TRBJ2-7, with 11 bases aligning to TRBD1. Unmatched junction bases numbered 5, after V lost 6 bases and J lost 4 bases. The V gene's germline CDR1 is SQVTM and CDR2 ANQGSEA. This CDR3 has 13 residues.

The chain recombines TRBV7-6 with TRBJ2-7, with D possibly matching TRBD2 (7 bases). Germline CDR1 and CDR2: SGHVS and FNYEAQ. CDR3 length equals 14 residues. The V gene lost 4 bases and the J gene lost 3 bases, with 13 bases spanning the gap. In nucleotides, the CDR3 is TGTGCCAGCAGCTGGGGGGCGGGAGACTACGAGCAGTACTTC. Protein sequence: CASSWGAGDYEQYF.

Worth noting for this clonotype: The junction does not match germline at one end; this may be a read error. V usage is TRBV15 and J usage is TRBJ1-6; 8 bases agree with TRBD1. Germline V gene sequence: CDR1 LNHNV, CDR2 YYDKDF (reference sequence). The CDR3 is 16 residues long. DNA for the CDR3: TGTGCCACCGGCAGAACGACAGGGGTAGGGAATTCACCCCTCCACTTT. Amino acid sequence: CATGRTTGVGNSPLHF.

The CDR3 sequence is CASTGVSGYTF. As DNA, the CDR3 is TGTGCCAGCACGGGGGTCAGCGGCTACACCTTC. The rearrangement joins TRBV25-1 to TRBJ1-2, with D possibly being TRBD1 (5 bases). The CDR3 is made up of 11 amino acids. Trimming removed 7 bases from V and 8 bases from J, with 11 bases in between. CDR1 is MGHDK, CDR2 SYGVNS, per germline.

This clonotype was counted at least ten times. J is TRBJ1-2 and V is TRBV29-1; D uncertain. Per germline, CDR1 SQVTM and CDR2 ANQGSEA. This CDR3 is 13 amino acids long. V was pared by 8 bases and J by 0 bases, with 13 bases between. For the CDR3, the DNA is TGCAGCTTCACAGACCGAGCTAACTATGGCTACACCTTC. Translating it yields CSFTDRANYGYTF.

The J gene is TRBJ2-2, the V gene TRBV7-2; TRBD1 aligns across 10 bases. Germline V CDR1 and CDR2: SGHTA, FQGNSA. The CDR3 extends over 15 amino acids. V lost 7 bases and J lost 5; bases outside the gene matches: 7. This CDR3 reads CASKTGGLWTGELFF. CDR3 bases: TGTGCCAGCAAGACAGGGGGCTTGTGGACCGGGGAGCTGTTTTTT.

This clonotype has a count of ten or more. CDR3 coding DNA: TGTGCCAGCAGCTTATCCCGGTCGGATTCACCCCTCCACTTT. Translating it yields CASSLSRSDSPLHF. The chain couples TRBV7-2 to TRBJ1-6; no definite D call. CDR1 and CDR2 from the germline V gene are SGHTA and FQGNSA. V lost 2 bases and J 8 bases, leaving 10 bases between the germline ends. The CDR3 is made up of 14 amino acids.

The genes are TRBV15 and TRBJ2-7; 10 nucleotides match TRBD2. The V gene's germline CDR1 is LNHNV and CDR2 YYDKDF (reference sequence). This CDR3 has 18 residues. Trimming cost V 1 base and J 0 bases; bases outside gene matches: 9. The CDR3 is CATSRGRLAGAHSYEQYF. The CDR3 region has the DNA TGTGCCACCAGCAGAGGGAGGCTAGCGGGAGCCCACTCCTACGAGCAGTACTTC.

Remarks on this clonotype: The CDR3 carries no conserved terminal phenylalanine or tryptophan, so it likely arises from a read error. The DNA is left out, because the CDR3 cannot be placed on it with certainty; the CDR3 is given as TCRdb lists it. This chain connects TRBV14 to TRBJ2-5; the D call in the table, TRBD1, was not verified against the DNA. In germline, CDR1 is SGHDN, CDR2 FVKESK. The CDR3 region is 15 residues in length, termini included. The CDR3 region is CASSPPATGGETRYS.

This sequence joins TRBV7-2 and TRBJ1-1, with D tentatively TRBD1 (5 bases). This CDR3 is 14 amino acids long. V gave up 5 bases and J gave up 5 bases, with 15 bases separating them. Germline loops: CDR1 SGHTA, CDR2 FQGNSA. The DNA for the CDR3 is TGTGCCAGCAGCCAGCGGACTCGGGGGACTGAAGCTTTCTTT. As protein: CASSQRTRGTEAFF.

This clonotype was observed a single time. The junction departs from the called germline gene at one end, perhaps through a read error. The rearrangement links TRBV5-1 to TRBJ2-7, with D maybe TRBD2 (6 bases). This CDR3 is 16 amino acids long. CDR1 is SGHRS and CDR2 is YFSETQ in the germline V gene. The DNA for the CDR3 is TGTGCCAGCAGCTCCCCCGGGGCGGGGAGCTCCTACGAGCAGTACTTC. This translates into CASSSPGAGSSYEQYF.

This clonotype was counted ten times or more. The chain joins TRBV7-9 to TRBJ1-1; a weak D match, TRBD1 (6 bases). Trimming pared 4 bases from V and 11 bases from J, leaving 17 bases between. Per the germline V gene, CDR1 is SEHNR and CDR2 is FQNEAQ (reference sequence). CDR3 length: 13 residues. The chain's CDR3 is CASSWEWAGEAFF. In DNA, the CDR3 is TGTGCCAGCAGCTGGGAGTGGGCAGGGGAGGCTTTCTTT.

Worth noting for this clonotype: A read error may be the cause here, since a much bigger clone is one base away. The chain carries TRBV5-6 and TRBJ2-7, with D possibly being TRBD1 (5 bases). The V gene's germline CDR1 is SGHDT and CDR2 YYEEEE. The CDR3 consists of 13 residues. As DNA, the CDR3 is TGTGCCAGCAGCTTTAGACAGTTGTACGAGCAGTGCTTC. Translating gives CASSFRQLYEQCF.

This clonotype has at least ten counts. The J gene is TRBJ1-1, the V gene TRBV28; D call uncertain. The germline V gene has CDR1 MDHEN and CDR2 SYDVKM. This CDR3 region has 11 residues. Trimming stripped 4 bases from V and 7 bases from J, with 7 bases between. The CDR3 here is CASSYSYEAFF. The CDR3 DNA is TGTGCCAGCAGTTACTCGTATGAAGCTTTCTTT. Looking up the rest from reference TRBV28 and TRBJ1-1 gives the full variable domain: DVKVTQSSRYLVKRTGEKVFLECVQDMDHENMFWYRQDPGLGLRLIYFSYDVKMKEKGDIPEGYSVSREKKERFSLILESASTNQTSMYLCASSYSYEAFFGQGTRLTVV.

The rearrangement links TRBV29-1 to TRBJ2-1; D possibly uses TRBD1 or TRBD2 (6 bases each). The ends were cut back, 0 bases at V and 12 bases at J, with 18 bases in the middle. CDR1 and CDR2 (germline): SQVTM, ANQGSEA. This CDR3 is 14 amino acids long. The CDR3 is CSVEDLKGGAGQFF. CDR3 coding DNA: TGCAGCGTTGAAGATCTTAAGGGGGGCGCAGGGCAGTTCTTC.

The rearrangement uses TRBV7-9 and TRBJ1-1, with 9 bases that match TRBD1. Germline V gene lookup returns CDR1 SEHNR and CDR2 FQNEAQ (reference sequence). CDR3 length: 14 residues. Trimming at V came to 2 bases and at J to 11 bases, leaving 9 bases not matched to a gene. The CDR3 spells CASSLLKRDRVAFF. CDR3 sequence (DNA): TGTGCCAGCAGCTTACTAAAGAGGGACAGGGTGGCTTTCTTT.

The chain employs TRBV7-2 and TRBJ2-7, with 7 bases aligning to TRBD1. Losses at the gene ends were 6 bases for V and 5 bases for J; bases not matched to a gene: 10. The CDR3 extends over 14 amino acids. Germline values: CDR1 SGHTA, CDR2 FQGNSA. The CDR3 DNA is TGTGCCAGCAGACTCGACAGGGCCCCCCACGAGCAGTACTTC. This encodes CASRLDRAPHEQYF.

The chain uses TRBV24-1 and TRBJ2-2; D not resolved. Between the trimmed V and J ends, which lost 5 bases and 6 bases, there was a span of 3 bases. CDR1 KGHDR and CDR2 SFDVKD come from the germline V gene. CDR3 length equals 11 residues. This CDR3 is CATSAAGELFF. The CDR3 DNA reads as TGTGCCACCAGTGCCGCCGGGGAGCTGTTTTTT.

The table lists this clonotype with many counts. The chain combines TRBV12-3 or TRBV12-4 with TRBJ1-4; D ambiguous. The CDR3 runs to 13 residues. Trimming pared 3 bases from V and 7 bases from J, leaving 9 bases between. CDR3 in amino acids: CASSLAGIEKLFF. As DNA, the CDR3 is TGTGCCAGCAGTTTGGCGGGGATTGAAAAACTGTTTTTT.

CDR3 in amino acids: CASFPGDYGYTF. Here the CDR3 DNA reads TGTGCCAGCTTCCCAGGGGACTATGGCTACACCTTC. The genes are TRBV25-1 and TRBJ1-2, with D perhaps TRBD1 (6 bases). V was pared by 8 bases and J by 3 bases, with 10 bases between. Germline V gene lookup returns CDR1 MGHDK and CDR2 SYGVNS. The CDR3 is 12 amino acids.